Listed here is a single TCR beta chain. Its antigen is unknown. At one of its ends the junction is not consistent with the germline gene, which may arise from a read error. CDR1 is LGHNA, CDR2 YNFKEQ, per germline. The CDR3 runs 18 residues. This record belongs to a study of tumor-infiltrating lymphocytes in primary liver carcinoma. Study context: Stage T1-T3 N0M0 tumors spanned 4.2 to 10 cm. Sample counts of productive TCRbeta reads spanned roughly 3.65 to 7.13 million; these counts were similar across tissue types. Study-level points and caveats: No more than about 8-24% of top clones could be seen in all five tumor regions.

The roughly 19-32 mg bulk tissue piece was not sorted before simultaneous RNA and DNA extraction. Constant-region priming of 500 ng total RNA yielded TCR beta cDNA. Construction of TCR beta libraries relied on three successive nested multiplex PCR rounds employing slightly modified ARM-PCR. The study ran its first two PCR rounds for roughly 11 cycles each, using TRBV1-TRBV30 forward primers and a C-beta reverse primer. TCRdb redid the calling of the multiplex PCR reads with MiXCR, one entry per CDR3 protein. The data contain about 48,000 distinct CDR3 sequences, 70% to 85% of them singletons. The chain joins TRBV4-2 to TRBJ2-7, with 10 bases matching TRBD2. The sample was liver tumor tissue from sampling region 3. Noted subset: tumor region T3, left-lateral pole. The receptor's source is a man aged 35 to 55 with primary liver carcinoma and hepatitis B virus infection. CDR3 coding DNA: TGTGCCAGTAGCCAAGAGGTCGCGAGCGGGAGGGTACCCTTCGAGCAGTACTTC. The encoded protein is CASSQEVASGRVPFEQYF.